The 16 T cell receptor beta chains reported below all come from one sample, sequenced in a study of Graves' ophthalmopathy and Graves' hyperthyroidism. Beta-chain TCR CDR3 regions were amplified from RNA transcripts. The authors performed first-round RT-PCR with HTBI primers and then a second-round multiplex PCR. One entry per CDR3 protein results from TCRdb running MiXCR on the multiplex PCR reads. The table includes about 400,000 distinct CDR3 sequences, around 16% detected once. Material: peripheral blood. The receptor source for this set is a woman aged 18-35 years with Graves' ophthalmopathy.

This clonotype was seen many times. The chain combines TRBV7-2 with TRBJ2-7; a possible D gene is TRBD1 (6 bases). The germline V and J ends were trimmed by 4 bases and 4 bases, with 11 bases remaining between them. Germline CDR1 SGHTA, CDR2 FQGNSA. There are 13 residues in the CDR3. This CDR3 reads CASSSGHLYEQYF. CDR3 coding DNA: TGTGCCAGCAGCTCGGGACACCTTTACGAGCAGTACTTC.

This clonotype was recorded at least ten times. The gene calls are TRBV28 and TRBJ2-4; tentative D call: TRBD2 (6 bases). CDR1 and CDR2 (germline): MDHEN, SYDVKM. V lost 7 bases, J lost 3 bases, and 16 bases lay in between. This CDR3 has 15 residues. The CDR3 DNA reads TGTGCCAGCAATTCGGCCAGGGAGGACAAAAACATTCAGTACTTC. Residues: CASNSAREDKNIQYF.

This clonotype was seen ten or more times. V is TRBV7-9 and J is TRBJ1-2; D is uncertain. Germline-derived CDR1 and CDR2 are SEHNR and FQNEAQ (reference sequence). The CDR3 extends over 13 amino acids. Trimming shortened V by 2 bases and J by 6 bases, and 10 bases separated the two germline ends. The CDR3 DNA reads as TGTGCCAGCAGCTTAAGGGCCCTCAATGGCTACACCTTC. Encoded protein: CASSLRALNGYTF.

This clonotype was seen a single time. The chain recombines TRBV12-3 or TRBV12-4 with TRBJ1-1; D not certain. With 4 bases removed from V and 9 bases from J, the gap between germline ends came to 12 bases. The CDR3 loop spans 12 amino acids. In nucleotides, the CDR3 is TGTGCCAGCAGTTCCGGCATCGGGAAAGCTTTCTTT. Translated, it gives CASSSGIGKAFF.

The CDR3 is CASRPSGSGAGELFF. The CDR3 nucleotides read TGTGCCAGCAGACCGAGCGGGAGTGGGGCCGGGGAGCTGTTTTTT. J is TRBJ2-2 and V is TRBV12-3 or TRBV12-4; 8 positions match TRBD2. V shed 6 bases and J 6 bases; nucleotides not matched to a gene: 9. This CDR3 is built from 15 residues.

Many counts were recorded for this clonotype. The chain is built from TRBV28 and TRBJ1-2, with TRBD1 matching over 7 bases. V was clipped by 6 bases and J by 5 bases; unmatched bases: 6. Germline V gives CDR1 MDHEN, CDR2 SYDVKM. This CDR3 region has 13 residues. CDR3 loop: CASRERGRYGYTF. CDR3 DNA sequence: TGTGCCAGCAGGGAAAGGGGGCGATATGGCTACACCTTC.

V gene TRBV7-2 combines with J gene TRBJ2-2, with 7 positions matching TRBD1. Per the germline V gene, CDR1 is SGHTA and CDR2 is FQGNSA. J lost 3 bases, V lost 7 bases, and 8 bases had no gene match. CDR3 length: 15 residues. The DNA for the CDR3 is TGTGCCAGCACCAGGGACAGTCCGGACACCGGGGAGCTGTTTTTT. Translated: CASTRDSPDTGELFF.

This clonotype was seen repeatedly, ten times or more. CDR3 nucleotide sequence: TGCAGTGCGCACATACCGGGACAGGGGGCGCGCGGCTACACCTTC. This sequence encodes CSAHIPGQGARGYTF. V and J are TRBV20-1 and TRBJ1-2, with 12 bases matching TRBD1. This CDR3 contains 15 residues. Germline V gene data show CDR1 as DFQATT and CDR2 as SNEGSKA (reference sequence). Trimming at V came to 6 bases and at J to 8 bases, leaving 13 bases not matched to a gene.

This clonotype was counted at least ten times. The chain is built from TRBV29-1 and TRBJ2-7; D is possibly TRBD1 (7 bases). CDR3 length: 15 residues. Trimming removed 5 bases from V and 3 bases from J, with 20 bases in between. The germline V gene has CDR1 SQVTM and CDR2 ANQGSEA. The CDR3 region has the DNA TGCAGCGTTCCAACTACAGGGGCCGGGGGCTACGAGCAGTACTTC. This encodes CSVPTTGAGGYEQYF.

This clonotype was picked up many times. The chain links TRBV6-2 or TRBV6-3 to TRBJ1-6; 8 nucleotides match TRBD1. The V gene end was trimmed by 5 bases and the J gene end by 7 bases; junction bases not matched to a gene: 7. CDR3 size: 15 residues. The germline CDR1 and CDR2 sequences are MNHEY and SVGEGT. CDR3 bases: TGTGCCAGCAGTGCCGACAGGGGCAGGAATTCACCCCTCCACTTT. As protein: CASSADRGRNSPLHF.

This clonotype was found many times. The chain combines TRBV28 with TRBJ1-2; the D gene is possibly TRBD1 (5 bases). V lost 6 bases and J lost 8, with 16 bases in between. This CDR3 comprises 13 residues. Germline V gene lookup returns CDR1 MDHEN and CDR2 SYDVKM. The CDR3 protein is CASRGGGDEGYTF. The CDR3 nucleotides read TGTGCCAGCAGGGGTGGAGGGGATGAAGGCTACACCTTC.

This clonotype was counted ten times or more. This chain's CDR3 is CSARILSAGLDYEQYF. CDR3 nucleotide sequence: TGCAGTGCTAGAATCCTCTCCGCGGGACTGGATTACGAGCAGTACTTC. V gene TRBV20-1 combines with J gene TRBJ2-7, with a weak D call TRBD2 (6 bases). The CDR3 runs 16 residues. V gave up 2 bases and J gave up 4 bases, with 21 bases separating them. CDR1 DFQATT and CDR2 SNEGSKA come from the germline V gene (reference sequence).

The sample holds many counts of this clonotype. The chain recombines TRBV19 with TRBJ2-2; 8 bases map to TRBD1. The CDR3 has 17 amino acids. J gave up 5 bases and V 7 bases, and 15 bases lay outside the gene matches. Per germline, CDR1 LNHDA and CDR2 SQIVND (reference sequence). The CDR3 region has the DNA TGTGCCAGTACCATTCATGGGAGACAGGGGCGGACCGGGGAGCTGTTTTTT. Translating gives CASTIHGRQGRTGELFF.

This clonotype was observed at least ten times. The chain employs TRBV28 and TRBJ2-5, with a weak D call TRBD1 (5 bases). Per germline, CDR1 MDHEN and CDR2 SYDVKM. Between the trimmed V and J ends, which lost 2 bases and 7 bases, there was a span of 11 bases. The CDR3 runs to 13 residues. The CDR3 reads CASSLRGLGTQYF. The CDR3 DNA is TGTGCCAGCAGTTTAAGGGGTTTGGGGACCCAGTACTTC.

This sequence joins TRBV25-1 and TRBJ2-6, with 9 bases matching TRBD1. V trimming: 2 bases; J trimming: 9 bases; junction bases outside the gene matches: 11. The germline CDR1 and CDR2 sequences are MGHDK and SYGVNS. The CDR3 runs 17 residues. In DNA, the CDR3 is TGTGCCAGCAGTGAAAGCCCCGGGGACAGGGCGCTCAACGTCCTGACTTTC. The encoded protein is CASSESPGDRALNVLTF.

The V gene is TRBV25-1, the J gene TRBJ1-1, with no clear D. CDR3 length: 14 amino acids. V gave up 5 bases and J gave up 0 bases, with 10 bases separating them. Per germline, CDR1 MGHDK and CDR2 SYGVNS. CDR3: CASSNRAMNTEAFF. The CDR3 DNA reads TGTGCCAGCAGTAACCGGGCCATGAACACTGAAGCTTTCTTT.